These 10 T cell receptor beta chains came from one sample sequenced in a study of blood T cell repertoires in COVID-19. Produced via immunoSEQ multiplex PCR; TCRdb's table is partial and in-frame only. This table holds some 190,000 clones, 80% found once. Specimen: peripheral blood. These receptors all stem from a man aged 55 to 70 with acute or convalescent COVID-19.

This chain links TRBV9 with TRBJ1-3; 10 bases agree with TRBD1. Losses at the gene ends were 2 bases for V and 3 bases for J; bases not matched to a gene: 2. Germline-derived CDR1 and CDR2 are SGDLS and YYNGEE. CDR3 length equals 15 residues. CDR3 in DNA: TGTGCCAGCAGCGTCGACAGGGGGCTTGGAAACACCATATATTTT. Translating gives CASSVDRGLGNTIYF.

The J gene is TRBJ1-2, the V gene TRBV11-2; 8 bases match TRBD1. This CDR3 region has 15 residues. In germline, CDR1 is SGHAT, CDR2 FQNNGV. The V segment lost 1 base and the J segment 2 bases; nucleotides outside the gene matches: 3. CDR3 sequence: CASSLAGGANYGYTF. CDR3 sequence (DNA): TGTGCCAGCAGCTTAGCAGGGGGCGCGAACTATGGCTACACCTTC.

V usage is TRBV15 and J usage is TRBJ2-3, with 9 bases identical to TRBD2. CDR3 length equals 15 residues. V dropped 6 bases and J dropped 3; count of bases not matched to a gene: 7. Germline lookup yields CDR1 LNHNV and CDR2 YYDKDF (reference sequence). In DNA, the CDR3 is TGTGCCACCAGTACCGGGACTAGCAGAACAGATACGCAGTATTTT. This translates into CATSTGTSRTDTQYF.

The V and J genes are TRBV12-3 or TRBV12-4 and TRBJ1-2; no firm D call. V lost 3 bases to trimming and J lost 7 bases, with 12 bases between them. CDR3 size: 13 residues. CDR3 coding DNA: TGTGCCAGCAGTTTTTCAGTGCGGGGTGGCTACACCTTC. This gives the protein CASSFSVRGGYTF.

Turning to this clone: The sample contains more than one DNA sequence encoding this CDR3. This chain uses TRBV2 with TRBJ2-7; weak D call: TRBD1 (6 bases). Germline V gives CDR1 SNHLY, CDR2 FYNNEI. Trimming took off 2 bases at V and 1 base at J, with 9 bases between the two ends. CDR3 length: 14 amino acids. This CDR3 reads CASSEQGPSYEQYF. In DNA, the CDR3 is TGTGCCAGCAGTGAACAGGGGCCGTCCTACGAGCAGTACTTC.

The chain combines TRBV5-4 with TRBJ1-4; no clear D. This CDR3 spans 17 amino acids. CDR1 is SGHNT and CDR2 is YYREEE in the germline V gene (reference sequence). V shed 0 bases and J shed 0 bases, with 12 bases lying between them. CDR3 in DNA: TGTGCCAGCAGCTTGGCCGAATGGAGAGCAACTAATGAAAAACTGTTTTTT. This encodes CASSLAEWRATNEKLFF.

The rearrangement joins TRBV3-1 (or the pseudogene TRBV3-2) to TRBJ1-6, with TRBD1 as a possible D gene (6 bases). CDR3 size: 20 residues. Germline V gene lookup returns CDR1 LGHDT and CDR2 YNNKEL (reference sequence). With 0 bases removed from V and 0 bases from J, the gap between germline ends came to 18 bases. The CDR3: CASSQDLGGALSSYNSPLHF. Here the CDR3 DNA reads TGTGCCAGCAGCCAAGATTTGGGGGGGGCCCTCAGCTCCTATAATTCACCCCTCCACTTT.

The chain employs TRBV4-2 and TRBJ1-2; no firm D call. The V gene's germline CDR1 is LGHNA and CDR2 YNFKEQ. The CDR3 length is 17 residues. Trimming shortened V by 0 bases and J by 2 bases, and 16 bases separated the two germline ends. CDR3 DNA sequence: TGTGCCAGCAGCCAAGATCTAGAATTTGAGGGAAACTATGGCTACACCTTC. Its translation is CASSQDLEFEGNYGYTF.

The V call is TRBV6-4, the J call TRBJ1-5; no reliable D call. CDR3 length equals 13 residues. Trimming took 4 bases from V and 9 from J, leaving 13 bases between them. Germline lookup yields CDR1 MRHNA and CDR2 SNTAGT. The CDR3 loop is CASSADGVGPQHF. Here the CDR3 DNA reads TGTGCCAGCAGTGCGGACGGGGTAGGGCCCCAGCATTTT.

The chain joins TRBV9 to TRBJ1-6; D is uncertain. This CDR3 has 18 amino acids. Germline V gene lookup returns CDR1 SGDLS and CDR2 YYNGEE. The V and J ends lost 0 bases and 0 bases respectively, with 13 bases between them. The CDR3 reads CASSVDGQVSSYNSPLHF. DNA of the CDR3: TGTGCCAGCAGCGTAGATGGGCAGGTAAGCTCCTATAATTCACCCCTCCACTTT.